These 32 T cell receptor beta chains originate from one sample sequenced in a study of blood T cell repertoires in COVID-19. Clones were sequenced by immunoSEQ multiplex PCR, and TCRdb holds only the in-frame ones, with some missing. Among about 24,000 clones listed, approximately 72% were seen once. Sample: peripheral blood. Receptors were obtained from a woman older than 75 with acute or convalescent COVID-19.

This clone was recorded once. The chain carries TRBV3-1 (or the pseudogene TRBV3-2) and TRBJ1-3, with no clear D. Trimming stripped 0 bases from V and 0 bases from J, with 15 bases between. The CDR3 runs to 18 residues. Germline CDR1 is LGHDT and CDR2 is YNNKEL (reference sequence). The CDR3, as DNA: TGTGCCAGCAGCCAAGATCCGCCAGGTTCCTACTCTGGAAACACCATATATTTT. This sequence encodes CASSQDPPGSYSGNTIYF.

V is TRBV6-2 or TRBV6-3 and J is TRBJ2-2, with D perhaps TRBD1 (5 bases). V was shortened by 0 bases and J by 4 bases, with 12 bases between the two germline ends. This CDR3 region has 16 residues. Per germline, CDR1 MNHEY and CDR2 SVGEGT. The CDR3 loop reads CASSYSARVPTGELFF. CDR3 sequence (DNA): TGTGCCAGCAGTTACTCGGCCAGGGTCCCCACCGGGGAGCTGTTTTTT.

This clone was recorded once. The gene calls are TRBV12-1 and TRBJ1-2. TRBV12-1 is recorded as a pseudogene. This CDR3 region has 13 residues. CDR3 DNA: TGTGCAGGGAGAGGGCCGGGTGCGCGCGGCTACACCTTC. Protein product: CAGRGPGARGYTF.

This chain uses TRBV28 with TRBJ1-4; D is uncertain. Germline V gene sequence: CDR1 MDHEN, CDR2 SYDVKM. The CDR3 runs 13 residues. Trimming stripped 3 bases from V and 5 bases from J, with 7 bases between. Written as DNA, the CDR3 is TGTGCCAGCAGTTTCCTCGGGAATGAAAAACTGTTTTTT. As protein: CASSFLGNEKLFF.

This clone was recorded once. CDR3 in DNA: TGTGCCAGCAGTTACCTTCAGCAGGGCGAAGCTTTCTTT. Translating gives CASSYLQQGEAFF. The gene calls are TRBV6-2 or TRBV6-3 and TRBJ1-1; possibly TRBD1 for D (5 bases). The CDR3 contains 13 residues. Germline V lookup: CDR1 MNHEY, CDR2 SVGEGT. V was clipped by 2 bases and J by 8 bases, with 12 bases between them.

The chain recombines TRBV7-9 with TRBJ2-5, with D perhaps matching TRBD2 (5 bases). CDR1 and CDR2 (germline): SEHNR, FQNEAQ (reference sequence). The length of the CDR3 is 11 residues. The ends were cut back, 8 bases at V and 5 bases at J, with 9 bases in the middle. For the CDR3, the DNA is TGTGCCAGCCCCCGCGGGGAGACCCAGTACTTC. It translates to CASPRGETQYF.

V gene TRBV13 combines with J gene TRBJ2-5; 8 nucleotides match TRBD2. This CDR3 has 17 amino acids. V gave up 4 bases and J gave up 0 bases; unmatched junction bases: 10. CDR1 and CDR2 from the germline V gene are PRHDT and FYEKMQ (reference sequence). CDR3 amino acids: CASSYRRGGGHQETQYF. Written as DNA, the CDR3 is TGTGCCAGCAGCTATCGCCGTGGCGGGGGGCACCAAGAGACCCAGTACTTC.

The chain uses TRBV11-2 and TRBJ2-3; 8 bases map to TRBD2. This CDR3 comprises 17 residues. The germline V gene has CDR1 SGHAT and CDR2 FQNNGV. V shed 5 bases and J 4 bases; nucleotides not matched to a gene: 14. The chain's CDR3 is CASSQGLSGMFADTQYF. CDR3 sequence (DNA): TGTGCCAGCAGCCAAGGCCTTAGCGGGATGTTCGCAGATACGCAGTATTTT.

The rearrangement links TRBV9 to TRBJ2-5; 8 nucleotides line up with TRBD2. V lost 2 bases and J lost 4; bases outside the gene matches: 4. Per the germline V gene, CDR1 is SGDLS and CDR2 is YYNGEE. The CDR3 is 14 amino acids. The CDR3, as DNA: TGTGCCAGCAGCGTTACGGGGGGGAGAGAGACCCAGTACTTC. Translating it yields CASSVTGGRETQYF.

The chain is built from TRBV10-3 and TRBJ1-1; D not resolved. Between the trimmed V and J ends, which lost 2 bases and 5 bases, there was a span of 12 bases. The CDR3 is 14 amino acids. Germline values: CDR1 ENHRY, CDR2 SYGVKD. The CDR3 here is CAISEGRVNTEAFF. Written as DNA, the CDR3 is TGTGCCATCAGTGAGGGGAGAGTTAATACTGAAGCTTTCTTT.

The chain has TRBV19 and TRBJ1-4; TRBD1 matches 10 bases. Germline V gives CDR1 LNHDA, CDR2 SQIVND (reference sequence). With 5 bases clipped from V and 6 bases from J, the junction kept 6 bases outside the gene matches. This CDR3 region has 15 residues. CDR3 DNA sequence: TGTGCCAGTAGTCCACCGGGACAGGGGTATGAAAAACTGTTTTTT. The encoded protein is CASSPPGQGYEKLFF.

The CDR3: CASSLRSGRPYEQYF. CDR3 bases: TGTGCCAGCAGCTTAAGGTCAGGGAGGCCCTACGAGCAGTACTTC. V is TRBV7-2 and J is TRBJ2-7, with D maybe TRBD2 (6 bases). This CDR3 spans 15 amino acids. Per germline, CDR1 SGHTA and CDR2 FQGNSA. V gave up 2 bases and J gave up 2 bases, with 13 bases separating them. Variable domain in full (rest from reference TRBV7-2 and TRBJ2-7): GAGVSQSPSNKVTEKGKDVELRCDPISGHTALYWYRQSLGQGLEFLIYFQGNSAPDKSGLPSDRFSAERTGGSVSTLTIQRTQQEDSAVYLCASSLRSGRPYEQYFGPGTRLTVT.

This clone has just one count. The chain joins TRBV3-1 (or the pseudogene TRBV3-2) to TRBJ2-7; 7 bases align to TRBD1. Trimming removed 2 bases from V and 3 bases from J; junction bases left unmatched: 4. Germline V gene data show CDR1 as LGHDT and CDR2 as YNNKEL (reference sequence). This CDR3 is 14 amino acids long. The CDR3 nucleotides read TGTGCCAGCAGCCAACTCGGACAGGACTACGAGCAGTACTTC. This encodes CASSQLGQDYEQYF.

The CDR3 loop is CASSGPNRGPNYGYTF. The CDR3 DNA is TGCGCCAGCAGTGGGCCCAACAGGGGTCCTAACTATGGCTACACCTTC. V gene TRBV10-1 combines with J gene TRBJ1-2, with TRBD1 matching 7 bases. The CDR3 is 16 amino acids. Germline V gene data show CDR1 as WNHNN and CDR2 as SYGVQD (reference sequence). Germline trimming cut 4 bases from V and 0 bases from J; bases unmatched to any gene: 8.

The V call is TRBV2, the J call TRBJ1-2; 10 bases map to TRBD1. V was clipped by 6 bases and J by 6 bases; unmatched bases: 7. Germline CDR1 SNHLY, CDR2 FYNNEI. The CDR3 is made up of 14 amino acids. The CDR3 loop reads CASRPGQGSHGYTF. CDR3 DNA sequence: TGTGCCAGCAGACCGGGACAGGGGTCCCATGGCTACACCTTC.

V and J are TRBV30 and TRBJ2-2, with D possibly matching TRBD2 (6 bases). The CDR3 contains 13 residues. Germline V gives CDR1 GTSNPN, CDR2 SVGIG (reference sequence). The V and J ends lost 0 bases and 6 bases respectively, with 8 bases between them. CDR3 sequence: CAWSVRRAGELFF. The CDR3 DNA reads as TGTGCCTGGAGTGTACGGAGGGCCGGGGAGCTGTTTTTT.

The chain combines TRBV12-5 with TRBJ2-3, with a possible D match to TRBD1 (6 bases). Trimming removed 7 bases at V and 8 bases at J, with 13 bases between. Germline values: CDR1 LGHNT, CDR2 FRNRAP. The CDR3 has 12 residues. The CDR3 sequence: CASASLGGTQYF. The CDR3 coding sequence is TGTGCTAGTGCTTCATTAGGGGGTACGCAGTATTTT.

This sequence joins TRBV14 and TRBJ1-2, with 7 bases lining up with TRBD1. The CDR3 is 14 amino acids. V lost 2 bases and J lost 4; bases outside the gene matches: 4. Germline V gene sequence: CDR1 SGHDN, CDR2 FVKESK. This CDR3 reads CASSQRTGAYGYTF. CDR3 nucleotides: TGTGCCAGCAGCCAACGAACAGGGGCCTATGGCTACACCTTC. The whole variable domain, filled in from reference TRBV14 and TRBJ1-2, reads EAGVTQFPSHSVIEKGQTVTLRCDPISGHDNLYWYRRVMGKEIKFLLHFVKESKQDESGMPNNRFLAERTGGTYSTLKVQPAELEDSGVYFCASSQRTGAYGYTFGSGTRLTVV.

The chain couples TRBV10-3 to TRBJ1-2; a weak D match, TRBD1 (6 bases). Germline CDR1 ENHRY, CDR2 SYGVKD. V lost 2 bases and J lost 4, with 8 bases in between. The CDR3 loop spans 13 amino acids. CDR3 in DNA: TGTGCCATCAGTGAGGAGACAGGCTATGGCTACACCTTC. The encoded protein is CAISEETGYGYTF.

The table lists this clone with a few counts. The CDR3 protein is CASHQSPGQPQHF. CDR3 DNA: TGTGCCAGCCATCAGAGCCCAGGTCAGCCCCAGCATTTT. This chain connects TRBV2 to TRBJ1-5; D is undetermined. Trimming cost V 8 bases and J 6 bases, with 14 bases left between them. CDR1 is SNHLY, CDR2 FYNNEI, per germline. The CDR3 loop spans 13 amino acids. The whole variable domain, remainder taken from reference TRBV2 and TRBJ1-5, is EPEVTQTPSHQVTQMGQEVILRCVPISNHLYFYWYRQILGQKVEFLVSFYNNEISEKSEIFDDQFSVERPDGSNFTLKIRSTKLEDSAMYFCASHQSPGQPQHFGDGTRLSIL.

This clone was observed a few times. In nucleotides, the CDR3 is TGTGCCAGCAGTGAGGGAGGGGCCCCGCACGAGCAGTACTTC. Its translation: CASSEGGAPHEQYF. V gene TRBV6-1 combines with J gene TRBJ2-7, with 7 bases identical to TRBD2. V trimming: 3 bases; J trimming: 5 bases; junction bases outside the gene matches: 7. CDR3 length: 14 amino acids. The V gene's germline CDR1 is MNHNS and CDR2 SASEGT.

The chain uses TRBV18 and TRBJ1-6; D might be TRBD1 (6 bases). Germline V gene sequence: CDR1 KGHSH, CDR2 LQKENI. V lost 3 bases, J lost 10 bases, and 22 bases lay in between. The CDR3 spans 17 residues. Here the CDR3 reads CASSPTGAGTTGSPLHF. In DNA form, the CDR3 reads TGTGCCAGCTCACCGACCGGGGCAGGGACCACAGGGTCACCCCTCCACTTT.

This sequence joins TRBV3-1 (or the pseudogene TRBV3-2) and TRBJ2-1, with 15 bases identical to TRBD2. The CDR3 is 18 residues long. In germline, CDR1 is LGHDT, CDR2 YNNKEL (reference sequence). V lost 4 bases, J lost 7 bases, and 11 bases stayed unmatched. CDR3: CASSPNPGLAGGKNEQFF. CDR3 coding DNA: TGTGCCAGCAGCCCCAACCCGGGACTAGCGGGAGGAAAAAATGAGCAGTTCTTC.

The chain couples TRBV15 to TRBJ1-1; 8 nucleotides line up with TRBD1. The CDR3 covers 15 residues. With 7 bases clipped from V and 4 bases from J, the junction kept 11 bases outside the gene matches. The germline CDR1 and CDR2 sequences are LNHNV and YYDKDF (reference sequence). The CDR3 DNA follows: TGTGCCACCAATGACGGCCCTGGGACAGGCACTGAAGCTTTCTTT. It encodes CATNDGPGTGTEAFF.

The chain uses TRBV6-5 and TRBJ1-5; a weak D match, TRBD1 (6 bases). The CDR3 is 14 residues long. Per germline, CDR1 MNHEY and CDR2 SVGAGI. Trimming took 4 bases from V and 1 from J, leaving 8 bases between them. The CDR3 nucleotides are TGTGCCAGCAGTTCGGGACAAAGCAATCAGCCCCAGCATTTT. This gives the protein CASSSGQSNQPQHF.

The sample holds a few counts of this clone. This rearrangement joins TRBV9 to TRBJ2-1, with D perhaps matching TRBD2 (7 bases). V lost 1 base and J 8 bases, leaving 16 bases between the germline ends. Germline V lookup: CDR1 SGDLS, CDR2 YYNGEE. There are 15 residues in the CDR3. CDR3 coding DNA: TGTGCCAGCAGCGTATTGGGGGGGCCGATGGATGAGCAGTTCTTC. This translates into CASSVLGGPMDEQFF.

The chain joins TRBV2 to TRBJ2-2; TRBD1 is a possible D gene (6 bases). Trimming took 7 bases from V and 6 from J, leaving 9 bases between them. CDR3 length equals 12 residues. Germline CDR1 and CDR2: SNHLY and FYNNEI. CDR3 in amino acids: CASNRQAGELFF. The CDR3 DNA sequence: TGTGCCAGCAACCGACAGGCCGGGGAGCTGTTTTTT.

This chain joins TRBV5-1 and TRBJ1-1; the D is unclear. The CDR3 contains 13 residues. The V and J ends lost 4 bases and 0 bases respectively, with 7 bases between them. Germline CDR1 and CDR2: SGHRS and YFSETQ. The DNA of the CDR3 is TGCGCCAGCAGCGAAACAGTGAACACTGAAGCTTTCTTT. It specifies CASSETVNTEAFF.

In its sample, this clone was seen a few times. V usage is TRBV7-9 and J usage is TRBJ2-7, with TRBD2 matching over 8 bases. J gave up 2 bases and V 5 bases, and 11 bases lay outside the gene matches. Germline V gene lookup returns CDR1 SEHNR and CDR2 FQNEAQ (reference sequence). The length of the CDR3 is 16 residues. The CDR3 region has the DNA TGTGCCAGCAGCACCCCCCTTCGGGGGGGGCCCTACGAGCAGTACTTC. It yields the protein CASSTPLRGGPYEQYF.

CDR3 residues: CATSRDSGNIQYF. The DNA for the CDR3 is TGTGCCACCAGCAGAGATTCGGGGAACATTCAGTACTTC. The rearrangement links TRBV15 to TRBJ2-4, with D possibly being TRBD2 (5 bases). The V end lost 0 bases, the J end lost 7 bases, and 7 bases lay between the germline ends. Per germline, CDR1 LNHNV and CDR2 YYDKDF (reference sequence). The CDR3 is 13 residues long.

The chain recombines TRBV28 with TRBJ2-5; possible D gene TRBD1, 5 bases. The CDR3 has 14 amino acids. The germline V and J ends were trimmed by 3 bases and 5 bases, with 13 bases remaining between them. Germline assignment: CDR1 MDHEN and CDR2 SYDVKM. The CDR3: CASSFNRPRETQYF. For the CDR3, the DNA is TGTGCCAGCAGTTTTAACAGGCCGAGGGAGACCCAGTACTTC.

The genes are TRBV2 and TRBJ1-1; D not resolved. Trimming took off 6 bases at V and 0 bases at J, with 8 bases between the two ends. The CDR3 is 13 residues long. Germline-derived CDR1 and CDR2 are SNHLY and FYNNEI. Here the CDR3 reads CASRQNMNTEAFF. The CDR3, as DNA: TGTGCCAGCAGACAGAACATGAACACTGAAGCTTTCTTT.